Each of the 16 T cell receptor beta chains below was sequenced from the same sample in a study of blood T cell repertoires in COVID-19. Profiled with immunoSEQ multiplex PCR; TCRdb holds only in-frame clones, not every one. The table records 130,000 to 150,000 clones, around 90% of them present only once. The material sequenced was peripheral blood. All receptors derive from a man between 70 and 80 years old with acute or convalescent COVID-19.

This clone was observed once. The chain combines TRBV10-2 with TRBJ2-3; tentative D call: TRBD2 (6 bases). V lost 6 bases to trimming and J lost 4 bases, with 11 bases between them. Germline V gene sequence: CDR1 WSHSY, CDR2 SAAADI. This CDR3 has 13 amino acids. The CDR3 loop is CASRRAGSDTQYF. DNA for the CDR3: TGCGCCAGCAGGCGAGCGGGTTCAGATACGCAGTATTTT.

This clone is a singleton in its sample. The CDR3 bases are TGCGCCAGCAGCTTGGGACCCGCCTCTTCGGGGGGCTACACCTTC. Protein sequence: CASSLGPASSGGYTF. This chain uses TRBV5-1 with TRBJ1-2; D remains ambiguous. CDR1 and CDR2 from the germline V gene are SGHRS and YFSETQ. Trimming took off 0 bases at V and 8 bases at J, with 17 bases between the two ends. This CDR3 contains 15 residues.

The chain combines TRBV7-8 with TRBJ2-5; D not resolved. Germline V gene lookup returns CDR1 SGHVS and CDR2 FQNEAQ. This CDR3 contains 14 residues. V was shortened by 0 bases and J by 2 bases, with 7 bases between the two germline ends. The CDR3 reads CASSLARLQETQYF. DNA for the CDR3: TGTGCCAGCAGCTTAGCTAGATTACAAGAGACCCAGTACTTC.

The chain links TRBV6-1 to TRBJ1-2; the D is unclear. Germline CDR1 and CDR2: MNHNS and SASEGT. The V and J ends lost 2 bases and 7 bases respectively, with 17 bases between them. The CDR3 has 15 amino acids. CDR3 region: CASSEWARLVGGYTF. Here the CDR3 DNA reads TGTGCCAGCAGTGAATGGGCCAGGTTGGTGGGTGGCTACACCTTC.

This chain uses TRBV3-1 (or the pseudogene TRBV3-2) with TRBJ1-1, with D maybe TRBD1 (6 bases). The germline CDR1 and CDR2 sequences are LGHDT and YNNKEL (reference sequence). This CDR3 comprises 16 residues. Trimming left V 0 bases short and J 3 bases short, with 14 bases between. In DNA form, the CDR3 reads TGTGCCAGCAGCCAAGATCAAGGAGCAGGGGACACTGAAGCTTTCTTT. The encoded protein is CASSQDQGAGDTEAFF.

J is TRBJ1-6 and V is TRBV7-2, with 9 bases that match TRBD1. CDR3 length equals 14 residues. The V gene end was trimmed by 5 bases and the J gene end by 7 bases; junction bases not matched to a gene: 3. Per germline, CDR1 SGHTA and CDR2 FQGNSA. The CDR3 loop is CASSRDRANSPLHF. As DNA, the CDR3 is TGTGCCAGCAGCCGGGACAGGGCGAATTCACCCCTCCACTTT.

This sequence joins TRBV10-3 and TRBJ1-2; a weak D match, TRBD1 (6 bases). V was trimmed by 3 bases and J by 2 bases, leaving 19 bases between them. The CDR3 covers 17 residues. Germline CDR1 reads ENHRY; CDR2 reads SYGVKD. CDR3 sequence (DNA): TGTGCCATCAGTGAATCACCCCTACAGGGCACGAACTATGGCTACACCTTC. Translation gives CAISESPLQGTNYGYTF.

The rearrangement uses TRBV19 and TRBJ2-7, with 7 bases fitting TRBD2. J gave up 0 bases and V 5 bases, and 7 bases lay outside the gene matches. Germline CDR1 reads LNHDA; CDR2 reads SQIVND (reference sequence). The CDR3 spans 15 residues. DNA of the CDR3: TGTGCCAGTAGTCCCGGGACTACTTTCTCCTACGAGCAGTACTTC. The encoded protein is CASSPGTTFSYEQYF.

This rearrangement joins TRBV27 to TRBJ2-1, with 10 bases fitting TRBD1. The CDR3 sequence is 18 residues long. Trimming removed 4 bases from V and 7 bases from J; junction bases left unmatched: 16. Per the germline V gene, CDR1 is MNHEY and CDR2 is SMNVEV (reference sequence). CDR3 loop: CASSYTSPDRGQRNEQFF. CDR3 nucleotides: TGTGCCAGCAGTTATACTTCCCCCGACAGGGGGCAAAGGAATGAGCAGTTCTTC.

This chain links TRBV6-5 with TRBJ2-2, with TRBD1 as a possible D gene (5 bases). CDR3 size: 15 residues. Looked up from germline, CDR1 is MNHEY and CDR2 is SVGAGI. V was shortened by 2 bases and J by 3 bases, with 10 bases between the two germline ends. CDR3 amino acids: CASSYDGRDTGELFF. CDR3 nucleotide sequence: TGTGCCAGCAGTTACGATGGCAGGGACACCGGGGAGCTGTTTTTT.

This rearrangement joins TRBV27 to TRBJ2-7; TRBD2 might be the D (7 bases). V gave up 10 bases and J gave up 6 bases, with 16 bases separating them. This CDR3 contains 12 residues. Germline lookup yields CDR1 MNHEY and CDR2 SMNVEV (reference sequence). CDR3 DNA: TGTGCCACCAGGGGCGGGGGCGTCGAGCAGTACTTC. Translated: CATRGGGVEQYF.

The gene calls are TRBV5-4 and TRBJ2-2; 8 nucleotides agree with TRBD1. The CDR3 has 16 amino acids. The germline CDR1 and CDR2 sequences are SGHNT and YYREEE (reference sequence). The junction had 11 bases not matched to a gene; V was cut back by 5 bases and J by 5 bases. This chain's CDR3 is CASSRGQVRDTGELFF. The CDR3 DNA is TGTGCCAGCAGTCGGGGACAGGTGCGGGATACCGGGGAGCTGTTTTTT.

This clone was picked up a small number of times. The V call is TRBV12-5, the J call TRBJ2-1; D might be TRBD2 (5 bases). This CDR3 comprises 12 residues. Trimming stripped 0 bases from V and 9 bases from J, with 6 bases between. From germline, CDR1 is LGHNT and CDR2 FRNRAP. CDR3 DNA: TGTGCTAGTGGTTTGGTACGGGGTGAGCAGTTCTTC. Its protein product is CASGLVRGEQFF. The whole variable domain, filled in from reference TRBV12-5 and TRBJ2-1, reads DARVTQTPRHKVTEMGQEVTMRCQPILGHNTVFWYRQTMMQGLELLAYFRNRAPLDDSGMPKDRFSAEMPDATLATLKIQPSEPRDSAVYFCASGLVRGEQFFGPGTRLTVL.

At least ten counts were recorded for this clone. The rearrangement links TRBV15 to TRBJ1-5; 9 nucleotides line up with TRBD1. Losses at the gene ends were 3 bases for V and 4 bases for J; bases not matched to a gene: 16. CDR3 length: 19 amino acids. CDR1 and CDR2 from the germline V gene are LNHNV and YYDKDF (reference sequence). The CDR3, as DNA: TGTGCCACCAGCAGGACCACCAACCCGGGACAGGGTAGGAATCAGCCCCAGCATTTT. This encodes CATSRTTNPGQGRNQPQHF.

This chain joins TRBV28 and TRBJ2-3; D is possibly TRBD2 (5 bases). From germline, CDR1 is MDHEN and CDR2 SYDVKM. The CDR3 has 14 amino acids. V lost 3 bases to trimming and J lost 6 bases, with 13 bases between them. The CDR3 reads CASSFGRRRDTQYF. CDR3 DNA: TGTGCCAGCAGTTTCGGAAGGAGGCGGGATACGCAGTATTTT. The whole variable domain, filled in from reference TRBV28 and TRBJ2-3, reads DVKVTQSSRYLVKRTGEKVFLECVQDMDHENMFWYRQDPGLGLRLIYFSYDVKMKEKGDIPEGYSVSREKKERFSLILESASTNQTSMYLCASSFGRRRDTQYFGPGTRLTVL.

This chain connects TRBV27 to TRBJ1-5, with D perhaps TRBD1 (5 bases). CDR3 length equals 13 residues. Germline V gives CDR1 MNHEY, CDR2 SMNVEV (reference sequence). The germline V and J ends were trimmed by 4 bases and 11 bases, with 15 bases remaining between them. CDR3: CASSSAGRPAQHF. The DNA of the CDR3 is TGTGCCAGCAGTTCGGCAGGGCGGCCAGCCCAGCATTTT.